A few counts support the clone carrying this T cell receptor beta chain. The same CDR3 arises from other DNA sequences in this sample as well. Assay used: immunoSEQ multiplex PCR; TCRdb lists only in-frame clones, some missing. The table lists 80,000 to 100,000 clones, 80% to 90% of them singletons, with about 20% in the top ten. The record originates from a study of blood T cell repertoires in COVID-19. Across the study: Whether acute or convalescent, the COVID-19 samples came from the United States, Italy and Spain.

This CDR3 region has 16 residues. V lost 2 bases, J lost 4 bases, and 17 bases lay in between. Germline V lookup: CDR1 MNHNS, CDR2 SASEGT. This chain connects TRBV6-1 to TRBJ2-5; D might be TRBD2 (5 bases). The sample was peripheral blood. The source of this sequence is a human donor in a cohort sampled during active COVID-19. The CDR3 nucleotides are TGTGCCAGCAGTGAAAACGGGCGGGTGGGTGGAGAGACCCAGTACTTC. Protein sequence: CASSENGRVGGETQYF.